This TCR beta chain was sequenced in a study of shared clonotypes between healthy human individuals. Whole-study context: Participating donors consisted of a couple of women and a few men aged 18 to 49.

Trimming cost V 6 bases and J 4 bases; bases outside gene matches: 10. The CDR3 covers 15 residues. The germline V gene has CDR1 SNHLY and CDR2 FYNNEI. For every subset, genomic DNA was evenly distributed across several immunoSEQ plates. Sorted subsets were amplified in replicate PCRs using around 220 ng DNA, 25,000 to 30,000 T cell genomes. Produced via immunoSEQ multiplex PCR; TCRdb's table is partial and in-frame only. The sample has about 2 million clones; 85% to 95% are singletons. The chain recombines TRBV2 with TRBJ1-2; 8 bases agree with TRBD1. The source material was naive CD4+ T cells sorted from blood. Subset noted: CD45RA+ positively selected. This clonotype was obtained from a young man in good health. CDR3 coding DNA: TGTGCCAGCAGCCCACTGGACAGGGACGGCTATGGCTACACCTTC. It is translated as CASSPLDRDGYGYTF.